What follows are 24 T cell receptor beta chains derived from one specimen sequenced in a study of monozygotic twins with inflammatory bowel disease. TCRdb reprocessed the 5' RACE reads, with one entry per CDR3 protein and no DNA. The repertoire shows roughly 200,000 distinct CDR3 sequences; the top ten hold under 8.5%. The sequencing sample was made of blood. The receptor source for this set is a human donor with ulcerative colitis or Crohn's disease, or a healthy co-twin of an affected twin (not recorded which).

V usage is TRBV29-1 and J usage is TRBJ2-2; TCRdb reports TRBD1, a call that lacks DNA to check it against. The CDR3 contains 14 residues. Germline V gene sequence: CDR1 SQVTM, CDR2 ANQGSEA. The CDR3 sequence: CSTTGGADTGELFF.

The V call is TRBV20-1, the J call TRBJ1-3. The CDR3 length is 13 residues. CDR1 is DFQATT, CDR2 SNEGSKA, per germline (reference sequence). CDR3 region: CSAAAFSGNTIYF.

This chain links TRBV5-1 with TRBJ1-2. Germline V CDR1 and CDR2: SGHRS, YFSETQ. The CDR3 spans 14 residues. This CDR3 reads CASSLDSVNYGYTF.

This chain connects TRBV6-1 to TRBJ1-2; lacking DNA, the TRBD1 call made by TCRdb goes unchecked. Germline V lookup: CDR1 MNHNS, CDR2 SASEGT. The CDR3 is 16 residues long. CDR3 protein: CASTETVFGANYGYTF.

The chain joins TRBV5-1 to TRBJ1-2; TCRdb lists TRBD1, though no DNA is available to test this call. This CDR3 comprises 18 residues. Germline CDR1 reads SGHRS; CDR2 reads YFSETQ. Here the CDR3 reads CASSSYPGQGFAYRGYTF.

The V call is TRBV28, the J call TRBJ1-5. Germline CDR1 MDHEN, CDR2 SYDVKM. This CDR3 is built from 15 residues. CDR3 amino acids: CASSLRGFSNQPQHF.

CDR3 amino acids: CASTLQNTGELFF. The chain carries TRBV2 and TRBJ2-2. This CDR3 has 13 residues. Per the germline V gene, CDR1 is SNHLY and CDR2 is FYNNEI.

The gene calls are TRBV3-1 and TRBJ1-1. The CDR3 contains 14 residues. Germline assignment: CDR1 LGHDT and CDR2 YNNKEL (reference sequence). CDR3 loop: CASSQLREGTEAFF.

The rearrangement joins TRBV4-3 to TRBJ2-1; with no DNA, the TCRdb D assignment of TRBD2 cannot be verified. CDR1 and CDR2 (germline): LGHNA, YSLEER. CDR3 size: 17 residues. Here the CDR3 reads CASRHWFAGEPYNEQFF.

This chain's CDR3 is CATSRVRNTLGTDTQYF. The chain uses TRBV15 and TRBJ2-3. Germline assignment: CDR1 LNHNV and CDR2 YYDKDF (reference sequence). The CDR3 consists of 17 residues. Variable domain in full (rest from reference TRBV15 and TRBJ2-3): DAMVIQNPRYQVTQFGKPVTLSCSQTLNHNVMYWYQQKSSQAPKLLFHYYDKDFNNEADTPDNFQSRRPNTSFCFLDIRSPGLGDTAMYLCATSRVRNTLGTDTQYFGPGTRLTVL.

This chain links TRBV9 with TRBJ2-1; TCRdb selects TRBD1, and the lack of DNA leaves this call unchecked. Germline V gives CDR1 SGDLS, CDR2 YYNGEE. The CDR3 spans 16 residues. The CDR3 reads CASSPRSRQVFDEQFF.

The V call is TRBV28, the J call TRBJ2-3; TCRdb picks TRBD2, but there is no DNA to check that call. This CDR3 spans 18 amino acids. The germline V gene has CDR1 MDHEN and CDR2 SYDVKM. CDR3 region: CASSARLAGGLRTDTQYF.

The V call is TRBV30, the J call TRBJ2-3; the TRBD1 assignment by TCRdb is unverifiable without DNA. There are 17 residues in the CDR3. Looked up from germline, CDR1 is GTSNPN and CDR2 is SVGIG (reference sequence). The CDR3 loop is CAWSIKGTRGGTDTQYF.

This sequence joins TRBV28 and TRBJ2-3; no DNA is available, so the TRBD1 call from TCRdb remains unchecked. CDR1 MDHEN and CDR2 SYDVKM come from the germline V gene. The CDR3 runs to 14 residues. The CDR3 protein is CATQRGQPVDTQYF.

The chain joins TRBV4-1 to TRBJ2-7. The CDR3 is 13 residues long. Germline loops: CDR1 MGHRA, CDR2 YSYEKL. The CDR3 here is CASSQDKGYEQYF.

The CDR3 sequence: CAISAGEKLFF. This chain uses TRBV10-3 with TRBJ1-4; absent DNA, TCRdb's TRBD1 call cannot be checked. Germline lookup yields CDR1 ENHRY and CDR2 SYGVKD. The CDR3 length is 11 residues.

The chain employs TRBV20-1 and TRBJ1-3; there is no DNA to check the TCRdb D call of TRBD1. CDR1 is DFQATT, CDR2 SNEGSKA, per germline (reference sequence). The CDR3 has 15 amino acids. Here the CDR3 reads CSAAPGEWAGNTIYF.

The CDR3: CASSQGTSVAGELFF. The chain links TRBV4-3 to TRBJ2-2; the D call of TRBD2 rests on TCRdb alone, since no DNA is present to check it. CDR1 and CDR2 from the germline V gene are LGHNA and YSLEER. CDR3 length: 15 amino acids.

This rearrangement joins TRBV2 to TRBJ1-6; TCRdb gives TRBD1 as the D gene, but with no DNA this cannot be confirmed. Germline assignment: CDR1 SNHLY and CDR2 FYNNEI. This CDR3 spans 15 amino acids. This CDR3 is CASSEAGQGYSPLHF.

This chain joins TRBV2 and TRBJ1-5. CDR1 is SNHLY, CDR2 FYNNEI, per germline. This CDR3 is built from 16 residues. This CDR3 is CASSPNPSRSNQPQHF.

This chain joins TRBV7-2 and TRBJ2-1; TCRdb outputs TRBD1, but without DNA this stays unchecked. CDR1 and CDR2 (germline): SGHTA, FQGNSA. The CDR3 runs 13 residues. The CDR3 is CASSLVGGNEQFF.

The chain links TRBV5-1 to TRBJ1-1; TCRdb returns TRBD1, unconfirmable since there is no DNA. Germline values: CDR1 SGHRS, CDR2 YFSETQ. The CDR3 loop spans 14 amino acids. CDR3 sequence: CASSMTGGYTEAFF.

V is TRBV12-3 or TRBV12-4 and J is TRBJ1-5. The CDR3 contains 14 residues. This chain's CDR3 is CASSLGLTNQPQHF.

This sequence joins TRBV18 and TRBJ2-7; TCRdb returns TRBD1, unconfirmable since there is no DNA. The CDR3 has 14 residues. Germline V gene sequence: CDR1 KGHSH, CDR2 LQKENI. CDR3: CASSGTGQTYEQYF. Variable domain in full (rest from reference TRBV18 and TRBJ2-7): NAGVMQNPRHLVRRRGQEARLRCSPMKGHSHVYWYRQLPEEGLKFMVYLQKENIIDESGMPKERFSAEFPKEGPSILRIQQVVRGDSAAYFCASSGTGQTYEQYFGPGTRLTVT.